Below are 30 T cell receptor beta chains sequenced from a single sample in a study of OX40 agonist ivuxolimab in advanced cancers. Produced via immunoSEQ multiplex PCR; TCRdb's table is partial and in-frame only. Among 77,000 or so clones listed, more than 85% were seen once. The sample here was CD4+ or CD8+ T cells sorted from blood, taken in a trial of the OX40 agonist ivuxolimab. These receptors all come from an adult with an advanced solid tumor such as melanoma, head and neck, liver or kidney cancer.

J is TRBJ2-6 and V is TRBV11-2; D is undetermined. CDR1 and CDR2 from the germline V gene are SGHAT and FQNNGV. V lost 5 bases to trimming and J lost 10 bases, with 3 bases between them. The CDR3 is 10 amino acids. The CDR3 DNA is TGTGCCAGCAGCGATAACGTCCTGACTTTC. Translated: CASSDNVLTF.

This chain connects TRBV7-6 to TRBJ1-4, with D possibly matching TRBD1 (6 bases). The germline V and J ends were trimmed by 5 bases and 2 bases, with 15 bases remaining between them. This CDR3 comprises 16 residues. Germline CDR1 is SGHVS and CDR2 is FNYEAQ. The CDR3: CASSPLLQGTNEKLFF. The CDR3 nucleotides read TGTGCCAGCAGCCCACTACTACAGGGCACTAATGAAAAACTGTTTTTT. Variable domain in full (rest from reference TRBV7-6 and TRBJ1-4): GAGVSQSPRYKVTKRGQDVALRCDPISGHVSLYWYRQALGQGPEFLTYFNYEAQQDKSGLPNDRFSAERPEGSISTLTIQRTEQRDSAMYRCASSPLLQGTNEKLFFGSGTQLSVL.

This chain uses TRBV5-6 with TRBJ1-5, with D perhaps TRBD1 (5 bases). Germline CDR1 and CDR2: SGHDT and YYEEEE. V gave up 0 bases and J gave up 7 bases, with 14 bases separating them. The CDR3 covers 15 residues. This chain's CDR3 is CASSLAEGRRQPQHF. CDR3 bases: TGTGCCAGCAGCTTGGCGGAGGGGCGCAGACAGCCCCAGCATTTT. Complete variable domain (other parts from reference TRBV5-6 and TRBJ1-5): DAGVTQSPTHLIKTRGQQVTLRCSPKSGHDTVSWYQQALGQGPQFIFQYYEEEERQRGNFPDRFSGHQFPNYSSELNVNALLLGDSALYLCASSLAEGRRQPQHFGDGTRLSIL.

This clone appeared a few times. The chain is built from TRBV5-8 and TRBJ1-1; D call uncertain. Germline lookup yields CDR1 SGHTS and CDR2 YDEGEE. The CDR3 sequence is 14 residues long. V was clipped by 4 bases and J by 0 bases, with 10 bases between them. The CDR3 region is CASSTWTVNTEAFF. The CDR3 DNA is TGTGCCAGCAGCACCTGGACGGTGAACACTGAAGCTTTCTTT.

The rearrangement joins TRBV27 to TRBJ1-4, with TRBD1 matching 9 bases. V lost 1 base, J lost 7 bases, and 4 bases stayed unmatched. The CDR3 is 15 residues long. CDR1 and CDR2 (germline): MNHEY, SMNVEV (reference sequence). The CDR3 region has the DNA TGTGCCAGCAGTTTATGGGGACAGGGTGGTGAAAAACTGTTTTTT. This encodes CASSLWGQGGEKLFF.

J is TRBJ2-7 and V is TRBV27, with D tentatively TRBD1 (6 bases). This CDR3 region has 17 residues. CDR1 and CDR2 (germline): MNHEY, SMNVEV (reference sequence). Trimming removed 2 bases from V and 3 bases from J, with 20 bases in between. This chain's CDR3 is CASSLIQGPLSYYEQYF. CDR3 in DNA: TGTGCCAGCAGTTTAATTCAGGGGCCTCTCTCCTACTACGAGCAGTACTTC.

The J gene is TRBJ1-2, the V gene TRBV27, with D perhaps TRBD1 (5 bases). V dropped 0 bases and J dropped 2 bases, with 13 bases sitting between them. Germline values: CDR1 MNHEY, CDR2 SMNVEV (reference sequence). CDR3 length equals 16 residues. Here the CDR3 reads CASSLSGGERNYGYTF. The CDR3 nucleotides read TGTGCCAGCAGTTTATCCGGGGGTGAGAGAAACTATGGCTACACCTTC.

About this clone itself: The sample carries other DNA sequences with the same CDR3. CDR3 sequence reads: CASSYSTGQVSYEQYF. The DNA for the CDR3 is TGTGCCAGCAGTTACTCAACCGGGCAGGTCTCCTACGAGCAGTACTTC. V gene TRBV6-5 combines with J gene TRBJ2-7; unclear D gene. In germline, CDR1 is MNHEY, CDR2 SVGAGI. The ends were cut back, 0 bases at V and 0 bases at J, with 12 bases in the middle. CDR3 size: 16 residues.

This clone has more than one count but fewer than ten. V is TRBV5-1 and J is TRBJ2-7; 9 nucleotides line up with TRBD2. The V and J ends lost 0 bases and 4 bases, in that order; junction bases with no gene match: 11. This CDR3 is 17 amino acids long. CDR1 is SGHRS and CDR2 is YFSETQ in the germline V gene. Here the CDR3 DNA reads TGCGCCAGCAGCTTGGAAGGGGGCGGGGGGGCCCCTTACGAGCAGTACTTC. Translated: CASSLEGGGGAPYEQYF.

The chain recombines TRBV2 with TRBJ2-7; tentatively, D is TRBD2 (7 bases). Germline V CDR1 and CDR2: SNHLY, FYNNEI. The CDR3 is 16 amino acids. With 0 bases removed from V and 5 bases from J, the gap between germline ends came to 17 bases. CDR3 sequence (DNA): TGTGCCAGCAGTGAAGCGCAAGAGGCGGGGGCCAACGAGCAGTACTTC. Translated, it gives CASSEAQEAGANEQYF.

Only one count was recorded for this clone. The chain links TRBV9 to TRBJ2-3; 8 positions match TRBD2. Germline CDR1 SGDLS, CDR2 YYNGEE. J was trimmed by 5 bases and V by 3 bases; bases with no gene match: 8. This CDR3 has 15 amino acids. The CDR3 sequence is CASSGTGGLVDTQYF. The CDR3 nucleotides read TGTGCCAGCAGCGGGACGGGGGGGCTAGTAGATACGCAGTATTTT.

The chain employs TRBV10-3 and TRBJ1-6; 8 bases line up with TRBD1. J gave up 4 bases and V 3 bases, and 5 bases lay outside the gene matches. Germline V lookup: CDR1 ENHRY, CDR2 SYGVKD. The length of the CDR3 is 16 residues. The CDR3 here is CAISDPGQGYNSPLHF. CDR3 coding DNA: TGTGCCATCAGTGACCCAGGACAGGGTTATAATTCACCCCTCCACTTT.

The chain employs TRBV7-8 and TRBJ1-1; D gene unclear. The CDR3 runs 16 residues. V was trimmed by 1 base and J by 4 bases, leaving 16 bases between them. The germline CDR1 and CDR2 sequences are SGHVS and FQNEAQ. This CDR3 reads CASSLGANLGATEAFF. Here the CDR3 DNA reads TGTGCCAGCAGCTTAGGGGCCAATTTGGGTGCCACTGAAGCTTTCTTT.

For the CDR3, the DNA is TGTGCCAGCAGCTGGGGGTACAACGAGCAGTACTTC. Protein product: CASSWGYNEQYF. The J gene is TRBJ2-7, the V gene TRBV5-8; D is possibly TRBD1 or TRBD2 (5 bases each). The CDR3 runs 12 residues. Germline CDR1 and CDR2: SGHTS and YDEGEE. The V end lost 3 bases, the J end lost 5 bases, and 9 bases lay between the germline ends.

This chain connects TRBV6-5 to TRBJ1-6; 7 positions agree with TRBD1. The length of the CDR3 is 14 residues. The germline gives CDR1 MNHEY, CDR2 SVGAGI. V lost 6 bases to trimming and J lost 8 bases; unmatched junction nucleotides: 7. DNA for the CDR3: TGTGCCAGCAGCCTAGGAGGGGGCCATTCACCCCTCCACTTT. Translated: CASSLGGGHSPLHF.

This rearrangement joins TRBV15 to TRBJ2-7; D is unresolved. Trimming took off 0 bases at V and 2 bases at J, with 14 bases between the two ends. CDR3 length: 16 amino acids. The germline CDR1 and CDR2 sequences are LNHNV and YYDKDF (reference sequence). DNA of the CDR3: TGTGCCACCAGCAGAGAAGGCGGCAACCCCACCTACGAGCAGTACTTC. It codes for CATSREGGNPTYEQYF.

V usage is TRBV27 and J usage is TRBJ2-5; D gene ambiguous. The V and J ends lost 7 bases and 5 bases respectively, with 20 bases between them. The CDR3 runs 15 residues. Germline loops: CDR1 MNHEY, CDR2 SMNVEV (reference sequence). The CDR3: CASTNYPQVAETQYF. In DNA form, the CDR3 reads TGTGCCAGCACCAATTACCCCCAAGTTGCGGAGACCCAGTACTTC.

The chain is built from TRBV4-3 and TRBJ1-5; 7 positions agree with TRBD1. The CDR3 is 16 residues long. Germline CDR1 is LGHNA and CDR2 is YSLEER. The junction had 15 bases not matched to a gene; V was cut back by 3 bases and J by 10 bases. The CDR3 DNA sequence: TGCGCCAGCAGCCAGGATACGACAGGGTGGAAGGAACCCCAGCATTTT. This sequence encodes CASSQDTTGWKEPQHF.

In its sample, this clone was seen once. V usage is TRBV27 and J usage is TRBJ2-3; 8 bases agree with TRBD2. J was trimmed by 13 bases and V by 5 bases; bases with no gene match: 8. Germline CDR1 reads MNHEY; CDR2 reads SMNVEV (reference sequence). The CDR3 length is 12 residues. In DNA, the CDR3 is TGTGCCAGCAGTAAGATCGGGACTAGAGAGTATTTT. As protein: CASSKIGTREYF.

This chain links TRBV2 with TRBJ2-1; a weak D match, TRBD1 (6 bases). The V end was cut by 7 bases, the J end by 8 bases, with 24 bases between. The CDR3 is made up of 16 amino acids. Germline lookup yields CDR1 SNHLY and CDR2 FYNNEI. Here the CDR3 DNA reads TGTGCCAGCACCCTAGACAGGCAGGGAAAGAACGATGAGCAGTTCTTC. This sequence encodes CASTLDRQGKNDEQFF.

The V gene is TRBV14, the J gene TRBJ2-3; 8 bases line up with TRBD1. The CDR3 runs 16 residues. The germline V gene encodes CDR1 SGHDN and CDR2 FVKESK. With V trimmed by 1 base and J by 2 bases, 5 bases remained unmatched. The CDR3 DNA sequence: TGTGCCAGCAGCCAAGGGGACAGGCTTTTCACAGATACGCAGTATTTT. Protein: CASSQGDRLFTDTQYF.

The chain employs TRBV4-2 and TRBJ2-7; D might be TRBD1 (6 bases). Germline values: CDR1 LGHNA, CDR2 YNFKEQ. V lost 5 bases and J lost 5, with 16 bases in between. CDR3 length equals 14 residues. Here the CDR3 DNA reads TGTGCCAGCAGCTTAGGGCTCAGGGGCGACGAGCAGTACTTC. This gives the protein CASSLGLRGDEQYF.

In this sample, this clone turned up once. This chain uses TRBV9 with TRBJ2-5, with D perhaps given as TRBD1 or TRBD2 (5 bases each). This CDR3 is built from 16 residues. Germline V CDR1 and CDR2: SGDLS, YYNGEE. Trimming removed 0 bases at V and 0 bases at J, with 12 bases between. The CDR3 here is CASSVVGTMYQETQYF. CDR3 DNA sequence: TGTGCCAGCAGCGTAGTCGGGACCATGTACCAAGAGACCCAGTACTTC.

The V call is TRBV18, the J call TRBJ2-5; D possibly corresponds to TRBD1 (5 bases). Trimming removed 0 bases at V and 5 bases at J, with 13 bases between. Germline-derived CDR1 and CDR2 are KGHSH and LQKENI. CDR3 length: 15 amino acids. Here the CDR3 reads CASSPPQGTPETQYF. Here the CDR3 DNA reads TGTGCCAGCTCACCACCCCAGGGAACCCCTGAGACCCAGTACTTC.

The rearrangement uses TRBV2 and TRBJ1-6, with D unresolved. Germline lookup yields CDR1 SNHLY and CDR2 FYNNEI. V lost 11 bases to trimming and J lost 8 bases, with 13 bases between them. The CDR3 extends over 12 amino acids. The CDR3 sequence: CAWGKIDSPLHF. The DNA for the CDR3 is TGTGCCTGGGGTAAGATAGATTCACCCCTCCACTTT. Full variable domain (remainder filled in from reference TRBV2 and TRBJ1-6): EPEVTQTPSHQVTQMGQEVILRCVPISNHLYFYWYRQILGQKVEFLVSFYNNEISEKSEIFDDQFSVERPDGSNFTLKIRSTKLEDSAMYFCAWGKIDSPLHFGNGTRLTVT.

This clone has only one observation. The rearrangement links TRBV10-3 to TRBJ2-7, with D possibly TRBD1 on 6 matching bases. V gave up 6 bases and J gave up 3 bases, with 12 bases separating them. Germline V gene data show CDR1 as ENHRY and CDR2 as SYGVKD. The CDR3 length is 13 residues. CDR3 in DNA: TGTGCCATCAGCGCCGGACAGAGCTACGAGCAGTACTTC. Amino acid sequence: CAISAGQSYEQYF.

The rearrangement joins TRBV7-8 to TRBJ2-3, with TRBD2 matching over 10 bases. The junction had 10 bases not matched to a gene; V was cut back by 4 bases and J by 6 bases. The germline V gene encodes CDR1 SGHVS and CDR2 FQNEAQ. The CDR3 loop spans 16 amino acids. The CDR3 here is CASSSLLAGNGDTQYF. The DNA of the CDR3 is TGTGCCAGCAGCTCACTACTAGCGGGGAATGGGGATACGCAGTATTTT.

The rearrangement uses TRBV29-1 and TRBJ1-2; D is unclear. The CDR3 is 16 amino acids. Germline values: CDR1 SQVTM, CDR2 ANQGSEA. V was shortened by 6 bases and J by 4 bases, with 24 bases between the two germline ends. CDR3: CSVTRAGSGEGYGYTF. The CDR3 nucleotides read TGCAGCGTCACAAGGGCAGGTAGCGGCGAGGGCTATGGCTACACCTTC.

In this sample, this clone turned up a few times. CDR3 sequence reads: CASSLVGYTF. Here the CDR3 DNA reads TGTGCCAGCAGCTTAGTTGGCTACACCTTC. The V call is TRBV7-9, the J call TRBJ1-2; D is uncertain. Germline CDR1 reads SEHNR; CDR2 reads FQNEAQ (reference sequence). V lost 1 base and J lost 7, with 1 base in between. This CDR3 comprises 10 residues.

J is TRBJ1-1 and V is TRBV5-4; 7 positions match TRBD1. CDR1 SGHNT and CDR2 YYREEE come from the germline V gene (reference sequence). The CDR3 consists of 13 residues. V shed 1 base and J 4 bases; nucleotides not matched to a gene: 1. The CDR3 nucleotides are TGTGCCAGCAGCTTGCCAGGGGGCACTGAAGCTTTCTTT. Its translation is CASSLPGGTEAFF.